This T cell receptor beta chain was recorded in a study of T cells in women clearing cervical HPV infection. Study-level background: Controls' single incident HPV16 infection cleared within 12 months without precancer. Cases' blood sampling followed lesion detection by median approximately 150 days (90 to 200).

TCRdb's table, derived via immunoSEQ multiplex PCR, lists solely in-frame clones and lacks some. The record lists roughly 14,000 clones, of which the ten most abundant hold around 20%. The CDR3 is 13 amino acids. Per the germline V gene, CDR1 is LNHDA and CDR2 is SQIVND (reference sequence). Study-wide results and caveats: Cases and controls were distinguished at AUC approximately 0.8 by richness and V genes.

Details on this clone: As yet, its antigen is unknown. The observed sequence ends 3 residues before the CDR3 terminus, with the missing tail filled in from the germline J gene.

Dot-blot hybridization genotyped cervical HPV amplified with MY09/MY11 PCR. The chain joins TRBV19 to TRBJ1-2; no clear D. Source material: blood buffy coat. This TCR came from a woman aged 18 to 75 with a cervical HPV16 infection that either progressed to CIN3+ or cleared (not recorded which). The part of the CDR3 DNA that was read is TGTGCCAGTAGCCGAGGCTTCACAGATACC. It translates to CASSRGFTDT. The complete CDR3 protein is CASSRGFTDTYTF.